This T cell receptor (beta chain) emerged from a study of blood T cell repertoires in COVID-19. Overall study: COVID-19 samples from acute and convalescent phases originated in the United States, Italy and Spain.

Produced via immunoSEQ multiplex PCR; TCRdb's table is partial and in-frame only. Seen here are 200,000 to 250,000 clones, roughly 90% observed once, and the top ten hold around 6.5%. The sequencing input was peripheral blood. The sequence came from a man aged 55 to 70 who had recovered from COVID-19.

The chain's CDR3 is CAWSPPGLAGGRDIQYF. The CDR3 DNA is TGTGCCTGGAGTCCGCCGGGACTAGCGGGAGGAAGGGACATTCAGTACTTC. The chain recombines TRBV30 with TRBJ2-4; 15 bases map to TRBD2. With V trimmed by 2 bases and J by 8 bases, 10 bases remained unmatched. This CDR3 has 17 amino acids. In germline, CDR1 is GTSNPN, CDR2 SVGIG (reference sequence).